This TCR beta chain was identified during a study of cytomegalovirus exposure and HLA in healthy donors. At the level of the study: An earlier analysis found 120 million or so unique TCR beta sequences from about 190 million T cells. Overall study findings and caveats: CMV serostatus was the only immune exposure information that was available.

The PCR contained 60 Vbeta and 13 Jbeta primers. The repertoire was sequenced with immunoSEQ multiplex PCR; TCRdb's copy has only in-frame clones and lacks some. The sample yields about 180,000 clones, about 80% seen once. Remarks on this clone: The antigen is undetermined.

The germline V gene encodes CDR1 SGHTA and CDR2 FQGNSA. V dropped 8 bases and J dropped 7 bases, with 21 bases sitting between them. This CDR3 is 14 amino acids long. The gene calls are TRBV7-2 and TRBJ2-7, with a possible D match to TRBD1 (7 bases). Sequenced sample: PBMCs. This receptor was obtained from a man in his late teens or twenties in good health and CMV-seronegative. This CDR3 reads CASVYGGQKGEQYF. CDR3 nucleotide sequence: TGTGCCAGCGTCTACGGGGGACAGAAAGGAGAGCAGTACTTC.